This TCR beta chain is drawn from a study of siplizumab effects on memory and regulatory T cells (dated by TCRdb to the late 2010s). The study in broad terms: The study looked at the effect of siplizumab, an anti-CD2 antibody, on alloreactive T-cell subsets in allogeneic mixed lymphocyte reactions made from human PBMCs. Broader findings and caveats from the paper: No functional confirmation was obtained for the suppressive function of proliferating Tregs from siplizumab cultures. For roughly 75-97% of proliferating CD4+ or CD8+ clones, no naive or memory phenotype could be assigned. The cumulative frequency of alloreactive sequences traceable to unstimulated CD4+ memory T cells was significantly reduced by siplizumab. Among mappable alloreactive CD4+ clones, an average Treg-derived fraction of approximately 73% was observed with siplizumab, compared with more than 25% in control reactions. Because sequences below about 10^-5 frequency were poorly captured, only a minor fraction of alloreactive clones could be mapped to unstimulated subsets. Unstimulated naive T cells appeared more diverse than memory T cells, and naive cells seemed to contribute substantially to the alloresponse.

A remark on this clone: The target of this receptor is not known. No clone much larger than this one lies a single base away; base qualities are absent.

Sorted unstimulated T cells and proliferating T cells recovered from mixed lymphocyte reactions were subjected to TCRbeta CDR3 sequencing. Fresh whole blood from roughly ten HLA-typed healthy donors was used to isolate PBMCs. The CDR1 and CDR2 encoded by the germline V gene are MDHEN and SYDVKM. CDR3 length: 16 amino acids, cysteine to phenylalanine. The kept DNA is CDR3 alone, 48 bases in frame from the first base. V and J lose 1 base and 3 bases, and a span of 16 bases separates them. Receptors were amplified or captured by the immunoSEQ multiplex PCR assay. Approximately 100,000 TCR templates per sample were assayed on the deep sequencing platform. Genomic DNA extracted from sorted T cells was used for TCRbeta CDR3 sequencing. For the original study's pipeline: The R programming language was used for the clonal analysis of the TCRbeta CDR3 data. Alloreactive CD4+ and CD8+ clones were identified by comparing unstimulated samples to CFSE-low samples taken after the reaction. By matching sequences to the repertoires of sorted unstimulated Treg and non-Treg cells, each alloreactive CD4+ clone was assigned a regulatory or non-regulatory origin. Not all clones reach the TCRdb copy of this immuneACCESS table, which keeps in-frame sequences only. Checked studies attribute under half of the gap to unresolved V genes and leave the rest unexplained. V, J and clone size derive from that table, while D and trimming were established from the DNA sequence. The sample table holds around 94,000 clones, of which around 90% were seen once. The ten top clones hold about 1.1% of the sample.

The source of this sequence is a human donor in good health. Here the chain combines TRBV28 and TRBJ2-7; possibly the D gene is TRBD1, per 6 matching bases. Specimen: CD4+ T cells sorted from blood. The CDR3 reads as follows: CASSLFLGQKRYEQYF. The nucleotide sequence reads as follows: TGTGCCAGCAGTTTATTCTTGGGACAAAAACGCTACGAGCAGTACTTC. Supplemented by the reference TRBV28 and TRBJ2-7 proteins around the CDR3, the complete variable domain is DVKVTQSSRYLVKRTGEKVFLECVQDMDHENMFWYRQDPGLGLRLIYFSYDVKMKEKGDIPEGYSVSREKKERFSLILESASTNQTSMYLCASSLFLGQKRYEQYFGPGTRLTVT.